This T cell receptor beta chain was documented in a study of cytotoxic CD8 clonotypes in ibrutinib-treated CLL. Study-wide results and limits: At the start, clonality exceeded age-matched healthy donors and followed circulating CD8+ T-cell counts. Public clonotypes, found uncommonly, either contracted or stayed stable on treatment. The study found clonality rose at ibrutinib response, then fell toward baseline at progression. Different sampling times were used for sustained-remission and progressing patients.

Sequenced by immunoSEQ multiplex PCR; TCRdb stores in-frame clones only, minus some. The table lists fewer than 50,000 clones, approximately 74% of them singletons. As regards this clone: What it recognizes is unknown.

CDR1 and CDR2 (germline): SGHVS, FQNEAQ. Trimming removed 7 bases at V and 0 bases at J, with 12 bases between. This CDR3 is built from 14 residues. The sample consisted of PBMCs, taken after 12 months of ibrutinib treatment. The chain employs TRBV7-8 and TRBJ2-5; the D gene could be TRBD1 or TRBD2 (5 bases each). The TCR sequence derives from a human donor with chronic lymphocytic leukemia. The CDR3 sequence: CASNPGTYQETQYF. The DNA for the CDR3 is TGTGCCAGCAACCCCGGGACCTACCAAGAGACCCAGTACTTC.